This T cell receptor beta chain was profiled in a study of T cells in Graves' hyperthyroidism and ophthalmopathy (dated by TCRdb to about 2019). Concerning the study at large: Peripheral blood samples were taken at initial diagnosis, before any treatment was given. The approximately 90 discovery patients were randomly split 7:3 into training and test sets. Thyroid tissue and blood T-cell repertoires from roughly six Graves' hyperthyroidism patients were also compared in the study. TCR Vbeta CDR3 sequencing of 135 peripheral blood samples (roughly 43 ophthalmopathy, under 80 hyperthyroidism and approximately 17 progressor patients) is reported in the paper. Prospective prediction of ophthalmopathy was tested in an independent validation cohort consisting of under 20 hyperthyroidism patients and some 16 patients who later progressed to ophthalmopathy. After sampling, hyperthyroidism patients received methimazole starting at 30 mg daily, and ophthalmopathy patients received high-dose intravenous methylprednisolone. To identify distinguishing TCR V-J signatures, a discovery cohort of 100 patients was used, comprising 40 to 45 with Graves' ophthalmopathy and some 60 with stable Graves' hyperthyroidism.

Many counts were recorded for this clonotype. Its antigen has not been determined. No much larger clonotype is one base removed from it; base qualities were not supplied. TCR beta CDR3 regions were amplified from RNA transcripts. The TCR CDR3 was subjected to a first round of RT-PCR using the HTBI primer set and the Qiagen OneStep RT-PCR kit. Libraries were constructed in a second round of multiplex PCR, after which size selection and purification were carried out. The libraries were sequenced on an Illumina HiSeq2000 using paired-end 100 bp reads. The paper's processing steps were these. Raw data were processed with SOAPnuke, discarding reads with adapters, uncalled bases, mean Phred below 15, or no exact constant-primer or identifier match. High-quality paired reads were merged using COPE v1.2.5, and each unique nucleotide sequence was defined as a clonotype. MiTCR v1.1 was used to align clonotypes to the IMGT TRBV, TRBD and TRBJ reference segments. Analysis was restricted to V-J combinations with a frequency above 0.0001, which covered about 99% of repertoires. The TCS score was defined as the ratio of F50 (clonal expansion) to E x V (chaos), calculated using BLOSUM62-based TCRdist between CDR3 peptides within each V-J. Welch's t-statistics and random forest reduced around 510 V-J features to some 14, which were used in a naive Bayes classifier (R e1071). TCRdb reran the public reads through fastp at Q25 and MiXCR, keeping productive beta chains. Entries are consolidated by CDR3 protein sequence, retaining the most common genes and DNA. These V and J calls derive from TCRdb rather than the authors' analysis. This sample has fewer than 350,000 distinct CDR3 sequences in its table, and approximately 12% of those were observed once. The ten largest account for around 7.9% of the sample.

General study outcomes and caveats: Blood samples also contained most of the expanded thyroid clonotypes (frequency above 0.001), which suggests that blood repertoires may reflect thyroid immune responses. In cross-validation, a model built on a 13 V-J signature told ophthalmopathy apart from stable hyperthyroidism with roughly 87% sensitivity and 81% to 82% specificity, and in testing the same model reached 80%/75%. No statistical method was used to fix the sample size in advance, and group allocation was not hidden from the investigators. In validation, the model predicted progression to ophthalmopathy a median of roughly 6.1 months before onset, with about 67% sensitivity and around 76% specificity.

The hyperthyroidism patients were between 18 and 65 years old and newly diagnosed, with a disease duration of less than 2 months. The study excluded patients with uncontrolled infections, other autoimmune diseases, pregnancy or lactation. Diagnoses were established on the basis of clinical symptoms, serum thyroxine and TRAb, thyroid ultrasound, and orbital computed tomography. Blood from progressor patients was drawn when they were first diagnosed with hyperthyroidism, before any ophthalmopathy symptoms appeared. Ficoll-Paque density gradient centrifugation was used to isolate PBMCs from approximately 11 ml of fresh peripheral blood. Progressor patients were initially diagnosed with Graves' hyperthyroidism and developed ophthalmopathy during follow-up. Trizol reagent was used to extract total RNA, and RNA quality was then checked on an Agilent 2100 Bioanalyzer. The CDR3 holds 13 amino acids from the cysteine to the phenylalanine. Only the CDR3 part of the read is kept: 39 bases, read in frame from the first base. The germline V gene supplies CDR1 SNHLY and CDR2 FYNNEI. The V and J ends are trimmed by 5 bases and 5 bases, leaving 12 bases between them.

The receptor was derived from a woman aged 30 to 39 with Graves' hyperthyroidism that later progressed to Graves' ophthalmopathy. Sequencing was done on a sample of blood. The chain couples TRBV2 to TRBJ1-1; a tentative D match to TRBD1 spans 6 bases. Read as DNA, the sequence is TGTGCCAGCAGTTCCAAGGGGGTGACTGAAGCTTTCTTT. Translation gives CASSSKGVTEAFF.